This T cell receptor (beta chain) derives from a study of radiotherapy plus CTLA-4 blockade in lung cancer. Study results and limitations: Early shifts in blood T cell clones, with interferon-beta, reportedly predicted response best. Researchers report tumor-derived TCR clones expanding in blood after radiotherapy plus ipilimumab.

This clone was counted a few times. Its antigen is not identified. Some clones are missing from TCRdb's copy, which holds only in-frame ones; the method was immunoSEQ multiplex PCR. The repertoire includes 70,000 to 100,000 clones, about 90% of them detected once, and about 2% sits in the top ten. Patients had chemo-refractory metastatic non-small-cell lung cancer and received focal radiation plus CTLA-4 blockade that used ipilimumab. The CDR3 has 16 amino acids. Trimming shortened V by 2 bases and J by 3 bases, and 13 bases separated the two germline ends. Germline CDR1 is MDHEN and CDR2 is SYDVKM. The material was peripheral blood, obtained from a patient treated with radiotherapy plus ipilimumab. This chain joins TRBV28 and TRBJ1-4, with D perhaps matching TRBD1 (5 bases). This sequence was found in a human donor with non-small cell lung cancer who had a partial response to radiotherapy plus ipilimumab. CDR3 DNA: TGTGCCAGCAGTTTAATGTTAGGGGCGGCTAATGAAAAACTGTTTTTT. Amino acid sequence: CASSLMLGAANEKLFF.